This TCR beta chain came from a study of T-cell reconstitution after alpha-beta-depleted transplantation in children. This clonotype was observed a handful of times. Its specificity is not known. The CDR3 contains 14 residues. After removal of 5 bases from V and 2 bases from J, the junction contained 2 bases not matched to a gene. Unique molecular identifiers were used to barcode this TCRbeta library. TCRdb re-analysed the PCR reads in MiXCR, keeping a single row per CDR3 protein. The table includes 450,000 to 550,000 distinct CDR3 sequences, around 10% detected once. Regarding the study as a whole: Surviving recipient T cells and intrathymic progenitors accounted for some patients' high TCRbeta diversity at day 60. Several hundred expanded graft clones reportedly gave rise to the alpha-beta T cells present about two months after transplant. The authors attributed T-cell counts and diversity one year after transplant mostly to newly produced T cells.

This specimen was PBMCs, mostly from graft donor cells, taken 180 days after TCRalphabeta/CD19-depleted stem cell transplant. This TCR came from a female patient aged 2-15 years who had a stem cell transplant for aplastic anemia, so the T cells may come from the graft donor. The chain combines TRBV12-3 or TRBV12-4 with TRBJ2-2; the match to TRBD2 covers 7 bases. CDR3 nucleotide sequence: TGTGCCAGCAGTCGGGACTACAACACCGGGGAGCTGTTTTTT. Protein product: CASSRDYNTGELFF.